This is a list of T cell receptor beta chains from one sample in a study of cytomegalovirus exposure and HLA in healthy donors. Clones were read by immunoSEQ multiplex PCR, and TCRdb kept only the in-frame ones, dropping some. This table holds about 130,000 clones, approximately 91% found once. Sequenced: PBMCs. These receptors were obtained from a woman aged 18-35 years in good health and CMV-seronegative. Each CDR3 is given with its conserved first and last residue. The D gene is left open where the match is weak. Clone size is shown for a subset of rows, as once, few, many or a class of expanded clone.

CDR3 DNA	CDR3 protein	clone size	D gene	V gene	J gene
TGCGCCAGCAGTGAGACAGGCTACGAGCAGTACTTC	CASSETGYEQYF	.	.	TRBV6-5	TRBJ2-7
TGTGCCAGCAGCTTAGAGGGGGGCTCCTACAATGAGCAGTTCTTC	CASSLEGGSYNEQFF	.	.	TRBV11-2	TRBJ2-1
TGTGCCAGCAGCTTAGTGCGGGGGGGTTCCTACGAGCAGTACTTC	CASSLVRGGSYEQYF	.	TRBD2	TRBV11-2	TRBJ2-7
TGTGCCAGCAGCCCACCGCAGAGCGGGCCACTCGAGCAGTACTTC	CASSPPQSGPLEQYF	.	.	TRBV7-9	TRBJ2-7
TGTGCCAGCAGCCCCCTGGAGGGTATAGTCGGGGAGCTGTTTTTT	CASSPLEGIVGELFF	.	.	TRBV11-3	TRBJ2-2
TGTGCCAGCAGCTGGGGCTGGAGTGGGGGCTACACCTTC	CASSWGWSGGYTF	.	.	TRBV5-6	TRBJ1-2
TGTGCCAGCAGCGGACAGGGGGTTTTGCATGAGCAGTTCTTC	CASSGQGVLHEQFF	.	TRBD1	TRBV13	TRBJ2-1
TGTGCCAGCAGCTTGGGACTAGCGGACAAAGAGACCCAGTACTTC	CASSLGLADKETQYF	once	TRBD2	TRBV7-3	TRBJ2-5
TGCGCCAGCAGTGAGGTCAGGGGAACTGAAGCTTTCTTT	CASSEVRGTEAFF	.	.	TRBV10-1	TRBJ1-1
TGTGCCAGCAGCAGGGAGGGTGGGGAGACCCAGTACTTC	CASSREGGETQYF	.	TRBD2	TRBV7-3	TRBJ2-5
TGTGCCAGCACCCAGAGCGGTTTGAACACTGAAGCTTTCTTT	CASTQSGLNTEAFF	.	.	TRBV11-3	TRBJ1-1
TGTGCCTGGAGTGTAGGGACTGGGAGCTCCTACAATGAGCAGTTCTTC	CAWSVGTGSSYNEQFF	.	.	TRBV30	TRBJ2-1
TGTGCCAGCAGTACAATATACAGGGATTCCGAGCAGTACTTC	CASSTIYRDSEQYF	.	.	TRBV11-2	TRBJ2-7
TGTGCTAGTGGTTTGCCCCGGGACAGGATCTACGAGCAGTACTTC	CASGLPRDRIYEQYF	.	TRBD1	TRBV12-5	TRBJ2-7
TGTGCCAGCAGTGGCCTCATGCTAGCGGGAATGGGAACAGATACGCAGTATTTT	CASSGLMLAGMGTDTQYF	.	TRBD2	TRBV2	TRBJ2-3
TGTGCCAGCAGCCCGGGACAGGTGATCACTGAAGCTTTCTTT	CASSPGQVITEAFF	few	TRBD1	TRBV6-5	TRBJ1-1
TGTGCCAGCAGCCCACAGGGGGAAGTTGAAGCTTTCTTT	CASSPQGEVEAFF	once	TRBD1	TRBV7-9	TRBJ1-1
TGCAGCGTGGGGACTGACTACGAGCAGTACTTC	CSVGTDYEQYF	few	.	TRBV29-1	TRBJ2-7
TGTGCCAGCAGCTTGTACGGGAGAGAGGACTACGAGCAGTACTTC	CASSLYGREDYEQYF	.	.	TRBV5-5	TRBJ2-7
TGTGCCAGCACTGGCAGGGGTGTGAGGGAGACCCAGTACTTC	CASTGRGVRETQYF	.	.	TRBV6-5	TRBJ2-5
TGCAGCGCCAGAAGGACGGGGGACACTGAAGCTTTCTTT	CSARRTGDTEAFF	few	.	TRBV29-1	TRBJ1-1
TGTGCCAGCAGCTTAGCCTATAGCGGGAGAAATGAGCAGTTCTTC	CASSLAYSGRNEQFF	.	TRBD2	TRBV11-2	TRBJ2-1
TGTGCCTGGAGTGTACAGTTCGAGCAGTACTTC	CAWSVQFEQYF	.	.	TRBV30	TRBJ2-7
TGCACCAGCAGCCAATTTCTCCGGAGACTAAATTTGGCGCGGGATACGCAGTATTTT	CTSSQFLRRLNLARDTQYF	.	.	TRBV1	TRBJ2-3
TGTGCCAGCAGCTTGCCCCCTAGCGGGAGTCATGAGCAGTTCTTC	CASSLPPSGSHEQFF	.	TRBD2	TRBV5-4	TRBJ2-1
TGTGCCAGCAGCCCTCGGACAGGGGGCTACGAGCAGTACTTC	CASSPRTGGYEQYF	.	TRBD1	TRBV11-2	TRBJ2-7
TGTGCCACCAGCAGAGACCAAGATACGCAGTATTTT	CATSRDQDTQYF	.	.	TRBV15	TRBJ2-3
TGTGCCAGCAGCTTAAATCCGGACACCTACGAGCAGTACTTC	CASSLNPDTYEQYF	.	.	TRBV5-6	TRBJ2-7
TGCGCCAGCAGCTCTTACAGGGTTGGCTCTGGAAACACCATATATTTT	CASSSYRVGSGNTIYF	.	.	TRBV5-1	TRBJ1-3
TGTGCCAGCAGCGTAGATGGAGGTGCAGGGGCTGGAAACACCATATATTTT	CASSVDGGAGAGNTIYF	once	.	TRBV9	TRBJ1-3
TGTGCCAGCAGCAAGGATCAAAGCGGGAACGAGCAGTACTTC	CASSKDQSGNEQYF	few	TRBD2	TRBV28	TRBJ2-7
TGTGCCAGCAGCTCCAGGGCTGGGGTCACCGACGAGCAGTACTTC	CASSSRAGVTDEQYF	.	.	TRBV7-9	TRBJ2-7
TGTGCCAGCAGCCCAGGGACACCGGCCAATGAGCAGTTCTTC	CASSPGTPANEQFF	.	.	TRBV5-4	TRBJ2-1
TGTGCCAGTAGATGGGGACAGGGGGCAGATACGCAGTATTTT	CASRWGQGADTQYF	.	TRBD1	TRBV19	TRBJ2-3
TGCGCCAGCAGGCGGGGACCCGGGACAGGGGTGACTGAAGCTTTCTTT	CASRRGPGTGVTEAFF	.	TRBD1	TRBV4-1	TRBJ1-1
TGTGCCAGCAGCCCGGGGACTAGCGGTAGCTCCTACAATGAGCAGTTCTTC	CASSPGTSGSSYNEQFF	.	TRBD2	TRBV7-9	TRBJ2-1
TGTGCCAGCAGTTTTGCGGGAGGTTACAATGAGCAGTTCTTC	CASSFAGGYNEQFF	few	TRBD2	TRBV28	TRBJ2-1
TGTGCCAGCAGCTTAGGCGCCCGGGGAAATGAGCAGTTCTTC	CASSLGARGNEQFF	.	.	TRBV7-2	TRBJ2-1
TGTGCCAGCAGTCTACCCGACAGGGAAGCTTTCTTT	CASSLPDREAFF	few	.	TRBV28	TRBJ1-1
TGTGCCAGCAGCTTTGCGCAAACGGGAGCGGGGCACGAGCAGTACTTC	CASSFAQTGAGHEQYF	.	.	TRBV12-1	TRBJ2-7
TGTGCCAGCAGCGTGACAGGGAGCACTGAAGCTTTCTTT	CASSVTGSTEAFF	.	TRBD1	TRBV5-5	TRBJ1-1
TGTGCCACCAGCAGACCGACTAGCGGGAATCTTGAGCAGTTCTTC	CATSRPTSGNLEQFF	once	TRBD2	TRBV15	TRBJ2-1
TGTGCCAGCAGCTTAGGCCCCCAGGGACAGGGGAGCGGGGAGCTGTTTTTT	CASSLGPQGQGSGELFF	once	TRBD1	TRBV7-6	TRBJ2-2
TGCGCCAGCAGCCCCACAGGGGGGTGGAACACCGGGGAGCTGTTTTTT	CASSPTGGWNTGELFF	.	TRBD1	TRBV4-1	TRBJ2-2
TGTGCCAGTAAGGAGACAGGCCCGAGCAATCAGCCCCAGCATTTT	CASKETGPSNQPQHF	once	.	TRBV19	TRBJ1-5
TGTGCCAGCAGCTTAGCCGCTAGCGGGAGGGCGGTCACCGGGGAGCTGTTTTTT	CASSLAASGRAVTGELFF	.	TRBD2	TRBV7-9	TRBJ2-2
TGTGCTAGCAGCTTGCAGGGTTACAATGAGCAGTTCTTC	CASSLQGYNEQFF	.	.	TRBV7-7	TRBJ2-1
TGCACCAGCAGCCAATGGACAGGGGTTGCTGAAGCTTTCTTT	CTSSQWTGVAEAFF	.	.	TRBV1	TRBJ1-1
TGTGCCAGCAGTTTGGGGCGGGAGCTGTTTTTT	CASSLGRELFF	.	.	TRBV28	TRBJ2-2
TGCGCCAGCAGGGAGTTTTACAGGGTTCACACTGAAGCTTTCTTT	CASREFYRVHTEAFF	.	.	TRBV5-1	TRBJ1-1
TGCGCCAGCAGCTTGGTCCCGGAGCAGGGTTTGTTCTTC	CASSLVPEQGLFF	.	.	TRBV5-1	TRBJ2-1
TGTGCCAGCAAGTTGGGCATGACTAACTATGGCTACACCTTC	CASKLGMTNYGYTF	.	.	TRBV27	TRBJ1-2
TGTGCCAGCAGTGAAGCGGGGGGGGTTAATGAAAAACTGTTTTTT	CASSEAGGVNEKLFF	once	.	TRBV6-1	TRBJ1-4
TGTGCCAGCAGCACCACTCTCCTGGGACAGGGAGAGGAGCAAGGGAAAGAGACCCAGTACTTC	CASSTTLLGQGEEQGKETQYF	.	.	TRBV21-1	TRBJ2-5
TGTGCCAGCAGTGATACAGGGATTTTCAATGGCTACACCTTC	CASSDTGIFNGYTF	.	.	TRBV28	TRBJ1-2
TGTGCCAGTAGTATTTCGGGGATCCAGCCCCAGCATTTT	CASSISGIQPQHF	.	.	TRBV19	TRBJ1-5
TGTGCCAGCAGTTACCATAACACTGAAGCTTTCTTT	CASSYHNTEAFF	.	.	TRBV6-5	TRBJ1-1